Listed here are 21 T cell receptor beta chains from one sample, sequenced in a study of T cells in Graves' hyperthyroidism and ophthalmopathy. From RNA transcripts, TCR beta CDR3 regions were amplified. First-round RT-PCR with HTBI primers amplified the TCR CDR3 region. One entry per CDR3 protein, called by TCRdb with MiXCR from the multiplex PCR reads. The sample holds some 500,000 distinct CDR3 sequences, about 15% seen once. The sample was blood. The source is a young woman with Graves' hyperthyroidism.

V gene TRBV19 combines with J gene TRBJ2-1; D is unresolved. V was pared by 7 bases and J by 11 bases, with 15 bases between. CDR1 LNHDA and CDR2 SQIVND come from the germline V gene (reference sequence). The CDR3 runs 12 residues. The CDR3: CASIQRWRKQFF. CDR3 DNA: TGTGCCAGTATACAACGCTGGAGAAAGCAGTTCTTC.

The table lists this clonotype with many counts. The V and J genes are TRBV6-2 or TRBV6-3 and TRBJ2-3; no clear D gene. V was pared by 7 bases and J by 4 bases, with 18 bases between. In germline, CDR1 is MNHEY, CDR2 SVGEGT. The CDR3 spans 15 residues. As DNA, the CDR3 is TGTGCCAGCATCGACCGGGCCTTTTACCCAGATACGCAGTATTTT. It specifies CASIDRAFYPDTQYF.

This clonotype was detected many times. The chain employs TRBV20-1 and TRBJ2-7; 11 bases map to TRBD1. This CDR3 region has 14 residues. The ends lost 5 bases at V and 6 bases at J; junction bases unmatched: 9. CDR1 is DFQATT and CDR2 is SNEGSKA in the germline V gene (reference sequence). The CDR3 nucleotides are TGCAGTGCTGATCCCGGGACAGGGGGTGGCGAGCAGTACTTC. This codes for CSADPGTGGGEQYF.

This clonotype was recorded many times. The rearrangement joins TRBV27 to TRBJ2-7, with 8 bases matching TRBD1. The germline CDR1 and CDR2 sequences are MNHEY and SMNVEV (reference sequence). The CDR3 totals 15 residues. The V gene end was trimmed by 0 bases and the J gene end by 3 bases; junction bases not matched to a gene: 4. The CDR3, as DNA: TGTGCCAGCAGTTTATCGAGCAGGGGGCTCTACGAGCAGTACTTC. This encodes CASSLSSRGLYEQYF.

This clonotype was detected many times. The chain has TRBV12-5 and TRBJ1-1, with 9 bases aligning to TRBD1. With V trimmed by 3 bases and J by 5 bases, 10 bases remained unmatched. This CDR3 is 16 amino acids long. Looked up from germline, CDR1 is LGHNT and CDR2 is FRNRAP. The CDR3 spells CASGFHLQGALTEAFF. The CDR3, as DNA: TGTGCTAGTGGTTTCCATTTACAGGGGGCTTTGACTGAAGCTTTCTTT.

The CDR3 region has the DNA TGCAGCGTTGATTTCAATGAGCAGTTCTTC. This translates into CSVDFNEQFF. The chain combines TRBV29-1 with TRBJ2-1; D is uncertain. The CDR3 is 10 residues long. Between the trimmed V and J ends, which lost 3 bases and 6 bases, there was a span of 3 bases. Germline V gene sequence: CDR1 SQVTM, CDR2 ANQGSEA.

The chain carries TRBV29-1 and TRBJ2-1; TRBD2 aligns across 8 bases. CDR1 SQVTM and CDR2 ANQGSEA come from the germline V gene. After removal of 4 bases from V and 4 bases from J, the junction contained 3 bases not matched to a gene. The CDR3 has 13 amino acids. The DNA for the CDR3 is TGCAGCGTTGTACGGGAGGGGTACAATGAGCAGTTCTTC. Its protein is CSVVREGYNEQFF.

The chain recombines TRBV19 with TRBJ1-4, with TRBD1 as a possible D gene (5 bases). Trimming took off 5 bases at V and 7 bases at J, with 8 bases between the two ends. This CDR3 region has 12 residues. CDR1 is LNHDA and CDR2 is SQIVND in the germline V gene (reference sequence). CDR3 nucleotide sequence: TGTGCCAGTAGTGGGGCAGGTGAAAAACTGTTTTTT. Translated, it gives CASSGAGEKLFF.

This clonotype appeared a few times. The J gene is TRBJ1-2, the V gene TRBV20-1; D is unclear. This CDR3 is 15 amino acids long. V was cut by 1 base and J by 2 bases, with 14 bases left in between. CDR1 DFQATT and CDR2 SNEGSKA come from the germline V gene (reference sequence). This CDR3 reads CSARVLAATNYGYTF. The CDR3 region has the DNA TGCAGTGCTAGAGTTTTGGCAGCCACGAACTATGGCTACACCTTC.

This clonotype showed up many times. This chain connects TRBV18 to TRBJ2-6; D gene uncertain. Looked up from germline, CDR1 is KGHSH and CDR2 is LQKENI. The CDR3 is 15 amino acids. Trimming left V 3 bases short and J 1 base short, with 7 bases between. CDR3 in amino acids: CASSPKVSGANVLTF. The CDR3 DNA follows: TGTGCCAGCTCACCGAAAGTGTCTGGGGCCAACGTCCTGACTTTC.

This rearrangement joins TRBV2 to TRBJ2-3; 10 bases fit TRBD2. This CDR3 is built from 15 residues. V shed 4 bases, J shed 4 bases, and the junction held 5 bases outside the gene matches. In germline, CDR1 is SNHLY, CDR2 FYNNEI. The DNA for the CDR3 is TGTGCCAGCAGTGGAGGGACTAGCGAACCAGATACGCAGTATTTT. It encodes CASSGGTSEPDTQYF.

The V call is TRBV28, the J call TRBJ2-2, with 9 bases lining up with TRBD2. Per germline, CDR1 MDHEN and CDR2 SYDVKM. V was clipped by 5 bases and J by 3 bases; unmatched bases: 7. The CDR3 runs 16 residues. The CDR3: CASSTPSGRHTGELFF. In DNA, the CDR3 is TGTGCCAGCAGTACCCCAAGCGGGAGGCACACCGGGGAGCTGTTTTTT.

In its sample, this clonotype was seen a few times. J is TRBJ1-2 and V is TRBV7-9; the D is unclear. The CDR3 runs 19 residues. V dropped 4 bases and J dropped 4 bases, with 28 bases sitting between them. CDR1 and CDR2 from the germline V gene are SEHNR and FQNEAQ (reference sequence). The CDR3 bases are TGTGCCAGCAGCTCAACCTGGGTAAATCCCGGGGATTGGGGCTATGGCTACACCTTC. Protein product: CASSSTWVNPGDWGYGYTF.

This clonotype was recorded at least ten times. The chain employs TRBV7-8 and TRBJ1-1; 8 bases match TRBD1. The CDR3 contains 15 residues. V shed 2 bases, J shed 4 bases, and the junction held 6 bases outside the gene matches. CDR1 and CDR2 from the germline V gene are SGHVS and FQNEAQ. CDR3 amino acids: CASSLSPGGFTEAFF. The CDR3 DNA follows: TGTGCCAGCAGCTTATCTCCAGGGGGCTTCACTGAAGCTTTCTTT.

This clonotype was picked up a small number of times. The J gene is TRBJ2-2, the V gene TRBV10-1; maybe TRBD2 (5 bases). There are 13 residues in the CDR3. Germline lookup yields CDR1 WNHNN and CDR2 SYGVQD (reference sequence). V dropped 6 bases and J dropped 5 bases, with 10 bases sitting between them. DNA of the CDR3: TGCGCCAGCAGCCCGGGGATGACCGGGGAGCTGTTTTTT. Translating gives CASSPGMTGELFF.

This clonotype was counted only a few times. This rearrangement joins TRBV9 to TRBJ1-3; 11 positions match TRBD1. This CDR3 is built from 15 residues. Per germline, CDR1 SGDLS and CDR2 YYNGEE. The junction had 3 bases not matched to a gene; V was cut back by 3 bases and J by 4 bases. DNA of the CDR3: TGTGCCAGCAGCGCCCGGACAGGGGGCGGAAACACCATATATTTT. Amino acid sequence: CASSARTGGGNTIYF.

This clonotype was counted ten times or more. The V gene is TRBV18, the J gene TRBJ1-1; TRBD1 aligns across 8 bases. The CDR3 runs 15 residues. CDR1 is KGHSH, CDR2 LQKENI, per germline. With V trimmed by 6 bases and J by 6 bases, 12 bases remained unmatched. The CDR3 DNA reads as TGTGCCAGCTCCCCCCTACAGGGGGACGGCGCTGAAGCTTTCTTT. This translates into CASSPLQGDGAEAFF.

This clonotype was found many times. This chain connects TRBV28 to TRBJ2-6, with D perhaps matching TRBD1 (6 bases). Trimming pared 2 bases from V and 4 bases from J, leaving 9 bases between. CDR3 length equals 15 residues. The germline gives CDR1 MDHEN, CDR2 SYDVKM. Written as DNA, the CDR3 is TGTGCCAGCAGTTTAAAGGGGGAGGGGGCCAACGTCCTGACTTTC. Protein product: CASSLKGEGANVLTF.

This clonotype showed up just a few times. V and J are TRBV3-1 and TRBJ1-2; D is uncertain. The CDR3 contains 14 residues. Germline loops: CDR1 LGHDT, CDR2 YNNKEL (reference sequence). V was trimmed by 1 base and J by 4 bases, leaving 10 bases between them. The CDR3 spells CASSQGAGLYGYTF. CDR3 in DNA: TGTGCCAGCAGCCAAGGGGCGGGCCTCTATGGCTACACCTTC.

The chain uses TRBV20-1 and TRBJ1-2; no clear D gene. The CDR3 runs 11 residues. V was clipped by 7 bases and J by 1 base, with 7 bases between them. Germline values: CDR1 DFQATT, CDR2 SNEGSKA (reference sequence). The CDR3: CSVPDNYGYTF. The CDR3 DNA follows: TGCAGTGTCCCTGATAACTATGGCTACACCTTC.

This clonotype was detected many times. This sequence joins TRBV12-3 or TRBV12-4 and TRBJ2-7; 7 bases agree with TRBD1. The CDR3 is made up of 15 amino acids. V lost 1 base, J lost 3 bases, and 6 bases stayed unmatched. The CDR3 sequence is CASSLEGTAIYEQYV. The CDR3 DNA sequence: TGTGCCAGCAGTTTAGAGGGGACAGCAATCTACGAGCAGTACGTC.